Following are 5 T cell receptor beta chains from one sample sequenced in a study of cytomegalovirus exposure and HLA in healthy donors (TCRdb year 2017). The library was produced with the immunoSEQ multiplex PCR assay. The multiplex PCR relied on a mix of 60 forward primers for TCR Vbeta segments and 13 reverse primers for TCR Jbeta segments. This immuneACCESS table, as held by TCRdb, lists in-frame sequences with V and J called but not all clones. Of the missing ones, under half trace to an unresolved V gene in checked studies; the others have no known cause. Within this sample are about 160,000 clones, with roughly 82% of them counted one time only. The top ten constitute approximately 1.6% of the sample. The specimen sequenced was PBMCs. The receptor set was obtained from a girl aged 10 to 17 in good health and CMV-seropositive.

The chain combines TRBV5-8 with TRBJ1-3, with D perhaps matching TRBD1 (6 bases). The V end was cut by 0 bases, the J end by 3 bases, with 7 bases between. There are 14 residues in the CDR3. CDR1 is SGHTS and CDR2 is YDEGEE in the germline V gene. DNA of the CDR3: TGTGCCAGCAGCTTGGAGGGGGTTGGAAACACCATATATTTT. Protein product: CASSLEGVGNTIYF.

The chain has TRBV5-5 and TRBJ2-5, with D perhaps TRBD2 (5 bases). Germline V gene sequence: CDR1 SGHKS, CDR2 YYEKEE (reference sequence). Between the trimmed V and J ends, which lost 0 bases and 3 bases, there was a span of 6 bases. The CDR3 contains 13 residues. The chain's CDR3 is CASSLGGEETQYF. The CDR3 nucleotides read TGTGCCAGCAGCTTGGGGGGAGAAGAGACCCAGTACTTC. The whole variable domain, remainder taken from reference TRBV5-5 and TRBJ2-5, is DAGVTQSPTHLIKTRGQQVTLRCSPISGHKSVSWYQQVLGQGPQFIFQYYEKEERGRGNFPDRFSARQFPNYSSELNVNALLLGDSALYLCASSLGGEETQYFGPGTRLLVL.

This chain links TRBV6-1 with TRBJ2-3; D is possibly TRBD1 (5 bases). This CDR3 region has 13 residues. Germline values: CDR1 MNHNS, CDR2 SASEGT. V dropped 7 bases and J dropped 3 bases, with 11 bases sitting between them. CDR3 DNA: TGTGCCAGCACCGCCCCAGGGACAGATACGCAGTATTTT. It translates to CASTAPGTDTQYF.

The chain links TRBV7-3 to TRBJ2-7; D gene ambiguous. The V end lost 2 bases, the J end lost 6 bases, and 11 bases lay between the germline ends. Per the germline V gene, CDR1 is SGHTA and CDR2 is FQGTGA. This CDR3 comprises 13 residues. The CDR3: CASSLLSGTEQYF. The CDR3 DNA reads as TGTGCCAGCAGCTTATTATCGGGTACCGAGCAGTACTTC.

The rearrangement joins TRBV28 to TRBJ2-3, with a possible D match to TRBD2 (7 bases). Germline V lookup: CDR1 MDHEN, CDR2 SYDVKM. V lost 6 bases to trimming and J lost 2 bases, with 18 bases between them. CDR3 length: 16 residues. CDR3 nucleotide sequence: TGTGCCAGCAGGGGCGGAACAGGGAGGGACACAGATACGCAGTATTTT. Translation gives CASRGGTGRDTDTQYF.